This TCR beta chain appears in the sequencing data of a study of T cell responses to AZD1222 COVID-19 vaccine listed by TCRdb under 2021. For context, the study as a whole: TCR sequencing was performed for roughly 240 trial participants, of whom 200 to 210 were given two doses of AZD1222 and around 25 were given two doses of MenACWY control vaccine. Trial participants were enrolled into age subgroups of 18-55, 56-69 and 70-plus years, which contained roughly 140, 27 and 60 TCR-sequenced participants, respectively.

The CDR3 regions of human TCRbeta chains were analyzed by immunosequencing. The original methods were these. Repertoire TCRs were matched against a reference library of SARS-CoV-2-specific TCRs generated with the MIRA antigen-specificity platform. Breadth was defined as the fraction of unique TCRs that were SARS-CoV-2-associated, and depth was defined as the fraction of total T cells that were SARS-CoV-2-associated. Using the MIRA data, every spike-specific TCR was mapped to the spike region that the TCR reacted to and assigned to either a CD4 or a CD8 class. Log10-transformed breadth and depth values were compared by one-way ANOVA with Sidak's multiple comparisons tests. TCRdb obtained this table from immuneACCESS and retained in-frame rearrangements with V and J assigned. These tables miss some clones; where compared with another copy, unresolved V genes account for less than half of the shortfall, and the remainder is unexplained. That table furnishes V, J and clone size, whereas the DNA furnished D and trimming. A total of some 80,000 clones appear in this sample, approximately 88% of them only once. About a tenth of the sample comes from the top ten.

CDR1 and CDR2 were assigned from the germline V gene as MNHNS and SASEGT. Taken from cysteine to phenylalanine, the CDR3 has 14 residues. Of all the DNA, just the CDR3 is kept, 42 bases in frame from base 1. A distance of 10 bases separates the germline ends of V and J, which lose 3 bases and 1 base respectively. This clone was picked up one time. The antigen this receptor binds is unknown. There are no base qualities to consult, and no much larger clone falls within one base. The time point label of this sample denotes: about 28 days (+/-7) after the second vaccine dose. The sample's treatment or condition label, decoded: meningococcal conjugate vaccine given as trial control. Vaccinee samples came from UK trials COV001 and COV002, including a single-blind randomized controlled phase 2/3 trial of AZD1222 (ChAdOx1 nCoV-19) in healthy adults. For TCRbeta chain sequencing, PBMC samples were collected from trial participants at day 0 and at day 28 after the second dose.

On the study overall, not on this receptor specifically: The vaccine-associated CD4 TCRs covered the entire spike protein, and the dominant responses fell in regions 160-218 and 743-854. After two AZD1222 doses, both the breadth and the depth of spike-specific TCRs were significantly higher than at day 0 and than in MenACWY recipients. Only five to seven AZD1222 recipients were SARS-CoV-2 seropositive at baseline, limiting conclusions about previously exposed vaccinees. Because no day 14 peak-response samples were available, repertoires were characterized only after the peak T cell response. Epitopes outside the regions mutated in the B.1.351 and B.1.1.7 variants were reportedly recognized by nearly half of the unique spike-specific TCRs. Most participants were white British and females outnumbered males, and the authors suggested that clonal diversity may have been underestimated. The 56-69-year group was small, and its depth increase did not reach significance, likely because of low power.

The receptor was derived from an adult who received the MenACWY meningococcal vaccine as a control. The receptor chain draws on TRBV6-1 and TRBJ2-7; the D gene identity is not certain. This specimen was peripheral blood, taken 28 days after the second dose of the MenACWY control vaccine. The CDR3 has the sequence CASSDGTESYEQYF. The nucleotide sequence reads as follows: TGTGCCAGCAGTGATGGAACTGAATCCTACGAGCAGTACTTC.